A single sample gave rise to the 15 T cell receptor beta chains below, sequenced in a study of OX40 agonist ivuxolimab in advanced cancers. Generated by immunoSEQ multiplex PCR, the TCRdb table keeps only in-frame clones and is missing some. The top ten clones hold approximately 0.28% of a sample with approximately 88,000 clones, approximately 90% of them seen once. The starting material was CD4+ or CD8+ T cells sorted from blood, obtained in a trial of the OX40 agonist ivuxolimab. These TCRs come from an adult with an advanced solid tumor such as melanoma, head and neck, liver or kidney cancer.

The chain is built from TRBV10-1 and TRBJ2-1, with 7 bases lining up with TRBD1. Germline V gives CDR1 WNHNN, CDR2 SYGVQD (reference sequence). The CDR3 sequence is 16 residues long. V shed 3 bases and J 5 bases; nucleotides not matched to a gene: 10. CDR3 in amino acids: CASSDRGQVSDNEQFF. The CDR3 region has the DNA TGCGCCAGCAGTGACCGAGGACAGGTTTCCGACAATGAGCAGTTCTTC.

V usage is TRBV6-1 and J usage is TRBJ1-2, with D tentatively TRBD1 (5 bases). Trimming left V 6 bases short and J 2 bases short, with 10 bases between. Germline V gives CDR1 MNHNS, CDR2 SASEGT. CDR3 length: 13 amino acids. CDR3 sequence: CASRETANYGYTF. The CDR3 DNA reads as TGTGCCAGCAGGGAGACAGCCAACTATGGCTACACCTTC.

V and J are TRBV9 and TRBJ2-6; D might be TRBD1 (6 bases). The germline V gene has CDR1 SGDLS and CDR2 YYNGEE. This CDR3 has 17 amino acids. The V gene lost 5 bases and the J gene lost 1 base, with 16 bases spanning the gap. CDR3 region: CASRFGRGGSGANVLTF. CDR3 nucleotides: TGTGCCAGCAGGTTTGGCAGGGGTGGGTCTGGGGCCAACGTCCTGACTTTC.

The chain employs TRBV7-8 and TRBJ2-5; the D gene could be TRBD1 or TRBD2 (5 bases each). CDR1 is SGHVS, CDR2 FQNEAQ, per germline. V lost 3 bases, J lost 4 bases, and 12 bases lay in between. This CDR3 has 14 residues. CDR3 residues: CASSFAWDRETQYF. In nucleotides, the CDR3 is TGTGCCAGCAGCTTTGCGTGGGACCGAGAGACCCAGTACTTC.

The chain uses TRBV5-1 and TRBJ1-1; D is unresolved. This CDR3 has 14 amino acids. V lost 0 bases to trimming and J lost 0 bases, with 6 bases between them. Germline V gives CDR1 SGHRS, CDR2 YFSETQ. CDR3 region: CASSLGGMNTEAFF. The CDR3 DNA reads TGCGCCAGCAGCTTGGGGGGAATGAACACTGAAGCTTTCTTT.

The chain joins TRBV5-1 to TRBJ1-3; no clear D gene. The germline V and J ends were trimmed by 4 bases and 4 bases, with 18 bases remaining between them. CDR3 length equals 16 residues. Looked up from germline, CDR1 is SGHRS and CDR2 is YFSETQ. CDR3 loop: CASSRETRLGGNTIYF. The CDR3, as DNA: TGCGCCAGCAGCCGGGAAACAAGGCTTGGCGGAAACACCATATATTTT.

V gene TRBV7-2 combines with J gene TRBJ2-7; the D is unclear. This CDR3 has 11 amino acids. CDR1 and CDR2 from the germline V gene are SGHTA and FQGNSA. The germline V and J ends were trimmed by 5 bases and 9 bases, with 11 bases remaining between them. CDR3 bases: TGTGCCAGCAGCGATGACAAGACGCAGTACTTC. Its protein is CASSDDKTQYF.

The chain links TRBV19 to TRBJ2-3; possible D gene TRBD2, 6 bases. Germline CDR1 LNHDA, CDR2 SQIVND (reference sequence). The V end was cut by 11 bases, the J end by 0 bases, with 18 bases between. The CDR3 is 15 residues long. In DNA, the CDR3 is TGTGCCTCTAGTGGGGAGGCCTCTAGCACAGATACGCAGTATTTT. Translation: CASSGEASSTDTQYF.

This chain joins TRBV7-9 and TRBJ2-3; D remains unclear. Trimming cost V 5 bases and J 0 bases, with 12 bases left between them. Germline V gene sequence: CDR1 SEHNR, CDR2 FQNEAQ (reference sequence). CDR3 length: 15 amino acids. DNA of the CDR3: TGTGCCAGCAGCCGGCAATCGCCTAGCACAGATACGCAGTATTTT. It codes for CASSRQSPSTDTQYF.

The chain recombines TRBV7-9 with TRBJ1-1, with 8 bases matching TRBD1. V was pared by 5 bases and J by 9 bases, with 5 bases of the junction left unmatched. CDR3 length: 12 residues. Germline-derived CDR1 and CDR2 are SEHNR and FQNEAQ (reference sequence). The CDR3 here is CASSPDRDQAFF. Written as DNA, the CDR3 is TGTGCCAGCAGCCCGGACAGGGACCAAGCTTTCTTT.

V is TRBV5-4 and J is TRBJ2-5; TRBD2 matches 13 bases. The CDR3 is made up of 17 amino acids. V dropped 1 base and J dropped 0; count of bases not matched to a gene: 3. The V gene's germline CDR1 is SGHNT and CDR2 YYREEE (reference sequence). The CDR3 spells CASSLWTSGGNQETQYF. The DNA of the CDR3 is TGTGCCAGCAGCTTGTGGACTAGCGGGGGTAACCAAGAGACCCAGTACTTC.

V and J are TRBV6-6 and TRBJ2-3; 12 bases are a match to TRBD2. The CDR3 extends over 15 amino acids. V lost 4 bases to trimming and J lost 5 bases; unmatched junction nucleotides: 4. Germline CDR1 MNHNY, CDR2 SVGAGI (reference sequence). CDR3 in amino acids: CASSSVLAGGDTQYF. CDR3 coding DNA: TGTGCCAGCAGTTCCGTACTAGCGGGGGGAGATACGCAGTATTTT.

The chain employs TRBV5-4 and TRBJ1-2, with a possible D match to TRBD1 (6 bases). The CDR3 consists of 13 residues. Per the germline V gene, CDR1 is SGHNT and CDR2 is YYREEE (reference sequence). The V and J ends lost 0 bases and 9 bases respectively, with 12 bases between them. DNA of the CDR3: TGTGCCAGCAGCTTGGTCGCAGGGGAGAGCTACACCTTC. This gives the protein CASSLVAGESYTF.

This rearrangement joins TRBV11-2 to TRBJ2-3; a weak D match, TRBD1 (5 bases). V was clipped by 6 bases and J by 1 base, with 11 bases between them. Germline V gene sequence: CDR1 SGHAT, CDR2 FQNNGV. The CDR3 length is 14 residues. CDR3 protein: CASRGPFGTDTQYF. Here the CDR3 DNA reads TGTGCCAGCAGGGGGCCTTTCGGCACAGATACGCAGTATTTT.

The chain is built from TRBV4-3 and TRBJ1-4; possibly TRBD1 for D (5 bases). CDR1 and CDR2 from the germline V gene are LGHNA and YSLEER. Between the trimmed V and J ends, which lost 0 bases and 7 bases, there was a span of 12 bases. This CDR3 contains 15 residues. CDR3 residues: CASSQDRGGFEKLFF. CDR3 in DNA: TGCGCCAGCAGCCAAGATCGGGGGGGTTTTGAAAAACTGTTTTTT.